In this sample, the clone carrying this TCR beta chain turned up a few times. Germline values: CDR1 SGHRS, CDR2 YFSETQ. The CDR3 consists of 13 residues. With 0 bases removed from V and 7 bases from J, the gap between germline ends came to 10 bases. TCRdb reprocessed the reads with MiXCR, giving one entry per CDR3 protein. Of roughly 4,500 distinct CDR3 sequences listed, about 7.8% were seen once; the top ten hold roughly 8.7%. The clonotype comes from a human donor with rheumatoid arthritis. Material: CD4+ T cells from synovial fluid. V is TRBV5-1 and J is TRBJ1-2; possible D gene TRBD1, 6 bases. This chain's CDR3 is CASSLGQVSGYTF. The CDR3 nucleotides read TGCGCCAGCAGCTTGGGACAGGTTTCTGGCTACACCTTC.